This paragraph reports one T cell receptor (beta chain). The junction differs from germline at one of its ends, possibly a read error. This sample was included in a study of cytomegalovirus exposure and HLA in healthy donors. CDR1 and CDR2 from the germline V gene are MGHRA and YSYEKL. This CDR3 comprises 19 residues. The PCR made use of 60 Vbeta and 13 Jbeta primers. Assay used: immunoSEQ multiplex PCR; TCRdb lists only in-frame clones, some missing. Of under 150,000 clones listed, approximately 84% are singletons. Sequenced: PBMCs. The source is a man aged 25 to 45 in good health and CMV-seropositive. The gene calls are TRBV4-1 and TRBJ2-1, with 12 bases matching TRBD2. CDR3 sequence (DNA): TGCGCCAGCAGCCAGATGGGACTAGCGGGTCTCCCCTCCCACAATGAGCAGTTCTTC. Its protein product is CASSQMGLAGLPSHNEQFF.